The rows below give T cell receptor beta chains drawn from one sample of a study of T-cell reconstitution after alpha-beta-depleted transplantation in children. TCRdb redid the calling of the PCR reads with MiXCR, one entry per CDR3 protein. The repertoire consists of 100,000 to 120,000 distinct CDR3 sequences, with around 10% occurring once and the leading ten covering approximately 7.6%. The sequenced sample was PBMCs from the stem cell graft donor, obtained from the stem cell graft. These receptors all stem from a human donor who donated a stem cell graft to a child with acute lymphoblastic leukemia. The CDR3 runs from the conserved cysteine through the conserved F or W. The order of the fields is clone size, D gene, V gene, J gene, CDR3 protein, CDR3 DNA. A D gene is named only where the DNA matches it firmly. The size field is filled for only some rows; it gives once, few, many or a size class.

clone_size: many; d_call: .; v_call: TRBV5-6; j_call: TRBJ1-1; cdr3_aa: CASSLRGALLNTEAFF; cdr3_nt: TGTGCCAGCAGCTTAAGGGGGGCCCTACTGAACACTGAAGCTTTCTTT
clone_size: few; d_call: .; v_call: TRBV5-1; j_call: TRBJ1-2; cdr3_aa: CASSLSPVEDYGYTF; cdr3_nt: TGCGCCAGCAGCTTGTCGCCAGTGGAGGACTATGGCTACACCTTC
clone_size: many; d_call: .; v_call: TRBV29-1; j_call: TRBJ2-7; cdr3_aa: CSVLTGKGPPKYF; cdr3_nt: TGCAGCGTTCTTACCGGGAAGGGCCCCCCGAAGTACTTC
clone_size: .; d_call: .; v_call: TRBV7-6; j_call: TRBJ1-5; cdr3_aa: CASSHRKYSNQPQHF; cdr3_nt: TGTGCCAGCAGCCACCGAAAATATAGCAATCAGCCCCAGCATTTT
clone_size: .; d_call: .; v_call: TRBV27; j_call: TRBJ2-6; cdr3_aa: CASGLHSGANVLTF; cdr3_nt: TGTGCCAGCGGGTTACACTCTGGGGCCAACGTCCTGACTTTC
clone_size: many; d_call: TRBD1; v_call: TRBV19; j_call: TRBJ1-1; cdr3_aa: CASSMRDRVTEAFF; cdr3_nt: TGTGCCAGTAGTATGCGAGACAGGGTAACTGAAGCTTTCTTT
clone_size: many; d_call: TRBD1; v_call: TRBV18; j_call: TRBJ1-6; cdr3_aa: CASSPPGQGYSPLHF; cdr3_nt: TGTGCCAGCTCACCTCCGGGACAGGGTTATTCACCCCTCCACTTT
clone_size: many; d_call: TRBD1; v_call: TRBV6-5; j_call: TRBJ2-1; cdr3_aa: CASRTDRGGYNEQFF; cdr3_nt: TGTGCCAGCAGGACAGACAGGGGGGGTTACAATGAGCAGTTCTTC
clone_size: few; d_call: .; v_call: TRBV7-9; j_call: TRBJ2-7; cdr3_aa: CASSLGGPLGNEQYF; cdr3_nt: TGTGCCAGCAGCTTAGGGGGCCCCCTCGGAAACGAGCAGTACTTC
clone_size: many; d_call: .; v_call: TRBV6-1; j_call: TRBJ1-5; cdr3_aa: CATKYQGEKNNQPQHF; cdr3_nt: TGTGCCACCAAATACCAGGGAGAAAAGAACAATCAGCCCCAGCATTTT
clone_size: .; d_call: TRBD1; v_call: TRBV3-1; j_call: TRBJ2-1; cdr3_aa: CASSIGTGGVGEQFF; cdr3_nt: TGTGCCAGCAGCATTGGGACAGGGGGCGTGGGTGAGCAGTTCTTC
clone_size: .; d_call: .; v_call: TRBV27; j_call: TRBJ2-7; cdr3_aa: CASSPGFAYEQYF; cdr3_nt: TGTGCCAGCAGCCCAGGGTTTGCCTACGAGCAGTACTTC
clone_size: many; d_call: .; v_call: TRBV20-1; j_call: TRBJ2-4; cdr3_aa: CSAADGAKNIQYF; cdr3_nt: TGCAGTGCTGCCGATGGGGCCAAAAACATTCAGTACTTC
clone_size: many; d_call: .; v_call: TRBV7-2; j_call: TRBJ2-3; cdr3_aa: CASSLRWGPDTQYF; cdr3_nt: TGTGCCAGCAGCTTAAGGTGGGGGCCAGATACGCAGTATTTT
clone_size: many; d_call: TRBD2; v_call: TRBV12-3/TRBV12-4; j_call: TRBJ2-2; cdr3_aa: CASSSTTSGGVLRELFF; cdr3_nt: TGTGCCAGCAGTTCGACGACTAGCGGGGGGGTCCTAAGAGAGCTGTTTTTT
clone_size: many; d_call: TRBD1; v_call: TRBV20-1; j_call: TRBJ2-5; cdr3_aa: CSASPGQGETQYF; cdr3_nt: TGCAGTGCTAGCCCTGGACAGGGGGAGACCCAGTACTTC
clone_size: many; d_call: .; v_call: TRBV2; j_call: TRBJ2-3; cdr3_aa: CASSWESTDTQYF; cdr3_nt: TGTGCCAGCAGTTGGGAGAGCACAGATACGCAGTATTTT
clone_size: many; d_call: .; v_call: TRBV5-1; j_call: TRBJ2-1; cdr3_aa: CASSVVESYNEQFF; cdr3_nt: TGCGCCAGCAGTGTAGTAGAGTCCTACAATGAGCAGTTCTTC
clone_size: few; d_call: .; v_call: TRBV5-5; j_call: TRBJ1-6; cdr3_aa: CASSLVRTYNSPLHF; cdr3_nt: TGTGCCAGCAGCTTGGTACGGACCTATAATTCACCCCTCCACTTT
clone_size: many; d_call: TRBD2; v_call: TRBV27; j_call: TRBJ2-3; cdr3_aa: CASSWVAGDTDTQYF; cdr3_nt: TGTGCCAGCAGTTGGGTAGCGGGAGACACAGATACGCAGTATTTT
clone_size: many; d_call: .; v_call: TRBV9; j_call: TRBJ2-1; cdr3_aa: CASSPTSGTSNEQFF; cdr3_nt: TGTGCCAGCAGCCCGACCTCCGGGACTTCGAATGAGCAGTTCTTC
clone_size: many; d_call: .; v_call: TRBV11-2; j_call: TRBJ1-2; cdr3_aa: CASSPARTLYGYTF; cdr3_nt: TGTGCCAGCAGCCCCGCACGGACCCTCTATGGCTACACCTTC
clone_size: many; d_call: .; v_call: TRBV12-3/TRBV12-4; j_call: TRBJ1-5; cdr3_aa: CASSFWGRNQPQHF; cdr3_nt: TGTGCCAGCAGTTTTTGGGGGCGCAATCAGCCCCAGCATTTT
clone_size: many; d_call: .; v_call: TRBV25-1; j_call: TRBJ1-2; cdr3_aa: CASSEFTAPQVDGYTF; cdr3_nt: TGTGCCAGCAGTGAATTTACAGCCCCACAGGTAGATGGCTACACCTTC
clone_size: many; d_call: TRBD2; v_call: TRBV7-9; j_call: TRBJ2-7; cdr3_aa: CASSYLAGGYEQYF; cdr3_nt: TGTGCCAGCAGCTATCTAGCGGGAGGATACGAGCAGTACTTC
clone_size: many; d_call: .; v_call: TRBV6-2/TRBV6-3; j_call: TRBJ1-5; cdr3_aa: CASSYSGTQPQHF; cdr3_nt: TGTGCCAGCAGTTACTCAGGGACTCAGCCCCAGCATTTT
clone_size: many; d_call: .; v_call: TRBV18; j_call: TRBJ2-5; cdr3_aa: CASSPDLTQETQYF; cdr3_nt: TGTGCCAGCTCACCTGATTTAACCCAAGAGACCCAGTACTTC
clone_size: .; d_call: .; v_call: TRBV2; j_call: TRBJ2-7; cdr3_aa: CASIRQVYGHEQYF; cdr3_nt: TGTGCCAGCATCCGACAGGTATATGGCCACGAGCAGTACTTC
clone_size: many; d_call: TRBD2; v_call: TRBV7-3; j_call: TRBJ2-1; cdr3_aa: CASSQGLAGGLYNEQFF; cdr3_nt: TGTGCCAGCAGCCAGGGACTAGCGGGAGGGCTCTACAATGAGCAGTTCTTC
clone_size: .; d_call: .; v_call: TRBV6-6; j_call: TRBJ2-7; cdr3_aa: CASRWRDTEQYF; cdr3_nt: TGTGCCAGCAGATGGAGGGACACCGAGCAGTACTTC
clone_size: many; d_call: .; v_call: TRBV29-1; j_call: TRBJ2-6; cdr3_aa: CSVSGDPPGANVLTF; cdr3_nt: TGCAGCGTTTCAGGGGATCCCCCTGGGGCCAACGTCCTGACTTTC
clone_size: many; d_call: TRBD2; v_call: TRBV10-2; j_call: TRBJ2-3; cdr3_aa: CASSDGKLAGGPDTQYF; cdr3_nt: TGCGCCAGCAGTGACGGGAAACTAGCGGGGGGGCCAGATACGCAGTATTTT
clone_size: many; d_call: .; v_call: TRBV5-1; j_call: TRBJ1-5; cdr3_aa: CASRSLGFRQFNQPQHF; cdr3_nt: TGCGCCAGCAGATCCTTGGGCTTCCGACAGTTCAATCAGCCCCAGCATTTT
clone_size: many; d_call: TRBD2; v_call: TRBV5-1; j_call: TRBJ2-5; cdr3_aa: CASSPGVPGLAPQETQYF; cdr3_nt: TGCGCCAGCAGCCCAGGGGTTCCGGGACTAGCGCCACAAGAGACCCAGTACTTC
clone_size: many; d_call: .; v_call: TRBV24-1; j_call: TRBJ1-2; cdr3_aa: CATSDGRYGYTF; cdr3_nt: TGTGCCACCAGTGACGGACGCTATGGCTACACCTTC
clone_size: .; d_call: .; v_call: TRBV20-1; j_call: TRBJ2-3; cdr3_aa: CSADSTGRATDTQYF; cdr3_nt: TGCAGTGCTGACTCGACAGGGAGGGCCACAGATACGCAGTATTTT
clone_size: many; d_call: TRBD1; v_call: TRBV6-1; j_call: TRBJ2-1; cdr3_aa: CASRLSGTGLENEQFF; cdr3_nt: TGTGCCAGCAGGTTAAGCGGGACAGGGCTGGAGAATGAGCAGTTCTTC
clone_size: few; d_call: TRBD1; v_call: TRBV6-5; j_call: TRBJ1-6; cdr3_aa: CASSTGTGSSYNSPLHF; cdr3_nt: TGTGCCAGCAGTACTGGGACAGGGAGCTCCTATAATTCACCCCTCCACTTT
clone_size: many; d_call: TRBD2; v_call: TRBV20-1; j_call: TRBJ2-7; cdr3_aa: CSARDRQGGYEQYF; cdr3_nt: TGCAGTGCTAGAGATCGGCAGGGAGGGTACGAGCAGTACTTC
clone_size: many; d_call: .; v_call: TRBV5-1; j_call: TRBJ2-3; cdr3_aa: CASSWQTGRSTDTQYF; cdr3_nt: TGCGCCAGCAGCTGGCAGACAGGTCGTTCTACAGATACGCAGTATTTT
clone_size: few; d_call: TRBD2; v_call: TRBV29-1; j_call: TRBJ2-2; cdr3_aa: CRLLARLAGGPCLVTGELFF; cdr3_nt: TGCAGGCTGCTCGCTCGACTAGCGGGAGGGCCCTGCTTAGTCACCGGGGAGCTGTTTTTT
clone_size: many; d_call: .; v_call: TRBV12-3/TRBV12-4; j_call: TRBJ2-5; cdr3_aa: CASSPRDGETQYF; cdr3_nt: TGTGCCAGCAGCCCCAGGGATGGAGAGACCCAGTACTTC